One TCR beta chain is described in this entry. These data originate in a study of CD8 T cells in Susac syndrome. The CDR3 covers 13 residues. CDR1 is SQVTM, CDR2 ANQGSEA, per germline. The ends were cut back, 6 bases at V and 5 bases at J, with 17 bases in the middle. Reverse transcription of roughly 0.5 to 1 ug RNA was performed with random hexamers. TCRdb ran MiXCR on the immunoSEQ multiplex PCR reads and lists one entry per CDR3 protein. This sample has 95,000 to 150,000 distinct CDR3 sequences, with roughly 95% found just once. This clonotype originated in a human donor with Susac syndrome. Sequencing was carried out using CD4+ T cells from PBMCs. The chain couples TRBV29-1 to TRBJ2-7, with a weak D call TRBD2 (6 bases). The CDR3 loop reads CSVHNGRGDEQYF. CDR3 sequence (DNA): TGCAGCGTACATAACGGGAGAGGAGACGAGCAGTACTTC.